This T cell receptor (beta chain) was sequenced for a study of blood T cell repertoires in COVID-19. Whole-study context: Italy, Spain and the United States were the sources of the convalescent and acute COVID-19 samples. The analysed material was cDNA or gDNA that came from T cells, B-cell-depleted T cells, or PBMCs.

Here immunoSEQ multiplex PCR was the method, and the copy in TCRdb shows in-frame clones only, minus some. The sample has 20,000 to 25,000 clones, less than 85% seen once. CDR1 SGHTA and CDR2 FQGNSA come from the germline V gene. This CDR3 has 15 amino acids. V shed 6 bases, J shed 4 bases, and the junction held 8 bases outside the gene matches. The sequenced sample was peripheral blood. The chain carries TRBV7-2 and TRBJ2-7, with 11 bases fitting TRBD2. This clonotype originated in a man aged 60 to 69 with active COVID-19. The CDR3 sequence: CASSIAGGLNYEQYF. In DNA, the CDR3 is TGTGCCAGCAGTATAGCGGGAGGGCTGAATTACGAGCAGTACTTC. The complete variable domain, with remaining parts taken from reference TRBV7-2 and TRBJ2-7, reads GAGVSQSPSNKVTEKGKDVELRCDPISGHTALYWYRQSLGQGLEFLIYFQGNSAPDKSGLPSDRFSAERTGGSVSTLTIQRTQQEDSAVYLCASSIAGGLNYEQYFGPGTRLTVT.